This record concerns one T cell receptor beta chain sequence. The antigen remains undetermined. The data stem from a study of cytomegalovirus exposure and HLA in healthy donors. About the research overall: In terms of ancestry, the Caucasian-associated cluster contained about four fifths of the roughly 400 genotyped donors. The study's findings and limits: In a later analysis, the majority of CMV-associated beta chains seemingly showed HLA restriction. Prediction of most subjects' HLA-A and HLA-B alleles by TCR beta sequences was reportedly accurate. In vitro data verified a few CMV-associated chains as specific for CMV antigens.

The CDR3 consists of 14 residues. Germline lookup yields CDR1 LNHDA and CDR2 SQIVND (reference sequence). V gave up 1 base and J gave up 0 bases, with 6 bases separating them. The PCR ran on 60 Vbeta and 13 Jbeta primers. The table came from immunoSEQ multiplex PCR; TCRdb's copy has only in-frame clones and leaves some out. Of around 150,000 clones listed, around 65% are singletons. The source material was PBMCs. This chain links TRBV19 with TRBJ1-1; no definite D call. This clonotype was obtained from a male donor in good health and CMV-seronegative. The CDR3 sequence: CASSIAFLNTEAFF. DNA of the CDR3: TGTGCCAGTAGTATAGCGTTTCTGAACACTGAAGCTTTCTTT.